The present T cell receptor beta chain was sequenced within a study of identical twins. Germline V lookup: CDR1 DFQATT, CDR2 SNEGSKA (reference sequence). The CDR3 is 15 residues long. Trimming shortened V by 2 bases and J by 7 bases, and 18 bases separated the two germline ends. TCRdb analysed the 5' RACE reads with MiXCR anew, one entry per CDR3 protein. The table lists 470,000 or so distinct CDR3 sequences, 20% to 25% of them singletons, with 2.9% in the top ten. These data also formed part of another study, on T cells expressing NK-cell markers.

The sequence was collected from a woman aged 18-29 years in good health. The sample comprised CD4+ T cells sorted from blood. The chain combines TRBV20-1 with TRBJ2-1, with no clear D. The CDR3 is CSARLTSALRNEQFF. The CDR3 region has the DNA TGCAGTGCTAGACTAACCAGCGCCCTCCGGAATGAGCAGTTCTTC.